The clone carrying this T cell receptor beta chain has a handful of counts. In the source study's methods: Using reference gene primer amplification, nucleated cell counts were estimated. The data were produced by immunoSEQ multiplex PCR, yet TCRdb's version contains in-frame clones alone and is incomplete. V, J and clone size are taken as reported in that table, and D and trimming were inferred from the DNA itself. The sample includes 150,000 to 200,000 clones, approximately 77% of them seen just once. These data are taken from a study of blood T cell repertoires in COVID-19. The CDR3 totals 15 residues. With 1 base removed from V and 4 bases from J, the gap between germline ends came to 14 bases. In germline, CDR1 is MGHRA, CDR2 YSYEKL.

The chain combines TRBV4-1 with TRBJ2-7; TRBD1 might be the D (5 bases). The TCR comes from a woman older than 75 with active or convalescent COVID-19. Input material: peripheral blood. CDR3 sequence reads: CASSQGWGRTYEQYF. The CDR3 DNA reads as TGCGCCAGCAGCCAAGGGTGGGGCAGAACTTACGAGCAGTACTTC.